This T cell receptor (beta chain) was observed in a study of blood T cell repertoires in COVID-19. Across the study: T cells, B-cell-depleted T cells, or PBMCs supplied cDNA or gDNA.

Per the study methods: For nucleated cells, counts were estimated from reference gene primer amplification. The table came from immunoSEQ multiplex PCR; TCRdb's copy has only in-frame clones and leaves some out. V and J calls plus clone size are reproduced from that table; the DNA served to infer D and trimming. The sample contains some 200,000 clones, around 95% of which appear only once. The germline CDR1 and CDR2 sequences are MGHRA and YSYEKL. The V end was cut by 4 bases, the J end by 2 bases, with 6 bases between. The CDR3 sequence is 13 residues long. This clone was counted a single time. Enrolment of Seattle patients took place during active infection, and they were followed longitudinally.

The rearrangement uses TRBV4-1 and TRBJ1-5; no clear D gene. This clonotype was obtained from a man younger than 45 with COVID-19, enrolled during active disease. Input material: peripheral blood. The CDR3 nucleotides are TGCGCCAGCAGCCTTTTCGGCAATCAGCCCCAGCATTTT. This sequence encodes CASSLFGNQPQHF.